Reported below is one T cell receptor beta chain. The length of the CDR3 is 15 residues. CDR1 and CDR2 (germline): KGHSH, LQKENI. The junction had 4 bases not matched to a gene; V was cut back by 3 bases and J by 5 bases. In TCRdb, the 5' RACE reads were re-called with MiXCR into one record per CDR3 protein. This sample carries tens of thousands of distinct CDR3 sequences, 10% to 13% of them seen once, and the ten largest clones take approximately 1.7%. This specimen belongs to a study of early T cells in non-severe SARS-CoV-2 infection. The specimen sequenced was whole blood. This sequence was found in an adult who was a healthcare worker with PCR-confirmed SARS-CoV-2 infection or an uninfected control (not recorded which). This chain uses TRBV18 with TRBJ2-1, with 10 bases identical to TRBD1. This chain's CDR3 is CASSPRQGANNEQFF. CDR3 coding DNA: TGTGCCAGCTCACCGCGACAGGGGGCGAACAATGAGCAGTTCTTC.